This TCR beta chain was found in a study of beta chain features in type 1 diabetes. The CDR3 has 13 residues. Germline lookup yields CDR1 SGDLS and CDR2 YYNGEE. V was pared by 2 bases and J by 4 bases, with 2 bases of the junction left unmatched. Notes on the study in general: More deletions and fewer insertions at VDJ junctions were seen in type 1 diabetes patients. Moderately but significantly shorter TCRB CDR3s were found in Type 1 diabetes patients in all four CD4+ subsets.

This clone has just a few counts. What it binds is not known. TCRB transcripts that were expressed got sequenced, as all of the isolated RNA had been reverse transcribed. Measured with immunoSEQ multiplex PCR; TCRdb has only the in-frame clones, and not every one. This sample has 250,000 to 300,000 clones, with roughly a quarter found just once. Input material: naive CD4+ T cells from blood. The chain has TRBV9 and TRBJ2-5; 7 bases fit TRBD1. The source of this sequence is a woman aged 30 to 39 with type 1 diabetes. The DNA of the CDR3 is TGTGCCAGCAGCGTGAGGACAGGAGAGACCCAGTACTTC. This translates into CASSVRTGETQYF.